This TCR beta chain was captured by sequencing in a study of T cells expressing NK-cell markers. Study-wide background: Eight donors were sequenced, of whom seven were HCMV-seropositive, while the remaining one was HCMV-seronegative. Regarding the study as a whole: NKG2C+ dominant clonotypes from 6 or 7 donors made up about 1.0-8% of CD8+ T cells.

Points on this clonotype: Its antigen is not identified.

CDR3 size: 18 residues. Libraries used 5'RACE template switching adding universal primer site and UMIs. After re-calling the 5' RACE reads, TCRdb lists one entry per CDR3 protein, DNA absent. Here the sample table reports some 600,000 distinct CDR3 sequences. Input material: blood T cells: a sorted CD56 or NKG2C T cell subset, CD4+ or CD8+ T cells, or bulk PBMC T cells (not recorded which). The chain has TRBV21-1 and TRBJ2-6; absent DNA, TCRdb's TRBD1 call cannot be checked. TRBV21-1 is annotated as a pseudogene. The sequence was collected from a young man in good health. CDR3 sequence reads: CASSKGPGQASGANVLTF.